The 32 T cell receptor beta chains below all came from one sample that was sequenced in a study of T-cell reconstitution after alpha-beta-depleted transplantation in children. Molecular barcoding with unique molecular identifiers was used for the TCRbeta library. TCRdb passed the PCR reads through MiXCR, listing each CDR3 protein once. Among about 610,000 distinct CDR3 sequences listed, 8% to 11% were seen once. The sample here was PBMCs from the stem cell graft donor, taken from the stem cell graft. The receptors derive from a human donor who donated a stem cell graft to a child with acute myeloid leukemia.

The chain couples TRBV30 to TRBJ2-2; TRBD1 matches at 9 bases. The germline gives CDR1 GTSNPN, CDR2 SVGIG (reference sequence). CDR3 length: 13 amino acids. After removal of 7 bases from V and 3 bases from J, the junction contained 3 bases not matched to a gene. The CDR3 coding sequence is TGTGCCTACAGGGGGCAGGACACCGGGGAGCTGTTTTTT. This codes for CAYRGQDTGELFF.

This clonotype has a count of ten or more. This chain connects TRBV7-9 to TRBJ2-1, with 7 bases that match TRBD2. Germline CDR1 and CDR2: SEHNR and FQNEAQ (reference sequence). The V and J ends lost 3 bases and 9 bases, in that order; junction bases with no gene match: 11. The CDR3 runs 15 residues. The CDR3 sequence: CASSLSTGLKGEQFF. CDR3 sequence (DNA): TGTGCCAGCAGCTTGTCCACGGGACTAAAGGGTGAGCAGTTCTTC.

The CDR3 bases are TGCAGTGCTAGAGATCGAGGACAGACGAACACTGAAGCTTTCTTT. Amino acids: CSARDRGQTNTEAFF. The J gene is TRBJ1-1, the V gene TRBV20-1, with a weak D call TRBD1 (6 bases). Trimming cost V 0 bases and J 1 base, with 12 bases left between them. The length of the CDR3 is 15 residues. The germline gives CDR1 DFQATT, CDR2 SNEGSKA (reference sequence).

The chain has TRBV7-8 and TRBJ1-1, with a tentative D call TRBD1 (5 bases). The CDR3 sequence is 17 residues long. Germline V gives CDR1 SGHVS, CDR2 FQNEAQ. The ends were cut back, 1 base at V and 6 bases at J, with 21 bases in the middle. CDR3 DNA sequence: TGTGCCAGCAGCTTAGAAGGGCACGGACACTTGGTCGCTGAAGCTTTCTTT. Protein sequence: CASSLEGHGHLVAEAFF.

The chain carries TRBV30 and TRBJ2-1, with a tentative D call TRBD2 (7 bases). Germline assignment: CDR1 GTSNPN and CDR2 SVGIG (reference sequence). This CDR3 has 15 amino acids. V was pared by 8 bases and J by 1 base, with 18 bases between. CDR3 coding DNA: TGTGCCGGACGGAAGGGAGGGGGATCCTACAATGAGCAGTTCTTC. Translating gives CAGRKGGGSYNEQFF.

In this sample, this clonotype turned up many times. This chain joins TRBV7-2 and TRBJ2-3, with a weak D call TRBD2 (5 bases). The CDR3 runs to 13 residues. Deletions cut 5 bases from V and 6 bases from J, with 12 bases between. The germline CDR1 and CDR2 sequences are SGHTA and FQGNSA. The CDR3 sequence: CASSPLVLDTQYF. In nucleotides, the CDR3 is TGTGCCAGCAGCCCACTAGTATTGGATACGCAGTATTTT.

This clonotype has only a few counts. This chain joins TRBV20-1 and TRBJ2-3, with TRBD2 identical over 15 bases. The CDR3 is made up of 16 amino acids. V lost 4 bases to trimming and J lost 2 bases; unmatched junction nucleotides: 4. From germline, CDR1 is DFQATT and CDR2 SNEGSKA (reference sequence). CDR3 DNA: TGCAGTGCTACGGGACTAGCGGGAGGATTCACAGATACGCAGTATTTT. This encodes CSATGLAGGFTDTQYF.

The rearrangement joins TRBV20-1 to TRBJ2-2; D is unclear. Trimming shortened V by 1 base and J by 3 bases, and 9 bases separated the two germline ends. There are 14 residues in the CDR3. In germline, CDR1 is DFQATT, CDR2 SNEGSKA (reference sequence). The CDR3 sequence is CSARVRGYTGELFF. For the CDR3, the DNA is TGCAGTGCTAGAGTGAGAGGATACACCGGGGAGCTGTTTTTT.

This clonotype was found many times. This chain connects TRBV12-3 or TRBV12-4 to TRBJ1-3, with D perhaps TRBD1 (5 bases). V lost 5 bases and J 0 bases, leaving 11 bases between the germline ends. The CDR3 runs 15 residues. CDR3 region: CASSRRQSSGNTIYF. The CDR3 region has the DNA TGTGCCAGCAGTCGGAGACAGAGCTCTGGAAACACCATATATTTT.

The chain carries TRBV7-8 and TRBJ2-7; 9 positions match TRBD2. This CDR3 comprises 15 residues. Germline loops: CDR1 SGHVS, CDR2 FQNEAQ. The J segment lost 3 bases and the V segment lost 1 base, leaving 4 bases of the junction unmatched. In DNA, the CDR3 is TGTGCCAGCAGCTTAGTGGCTAGCGGGGTCTACGAGCAGTACTTC. Translating it yields CASSLVASGVYEQYF. The full variable domain, with the rest looked up from reference TRBV7-8 and TRBJ2-7, is GAGVSQSPRYKVAKRGQDVALRCDPISGHVSLFWYQQALGQGPEFLTYFQNEAQLDKSGLPSDRFFAERPEGSVSTLKIQRTQQEDSAVYLCASSLVASGVYEQYFGPGTRLTVT.

The genes are TRBV7-2 and TRBJ2-2, with 10 bases matching TRBD2. Germline lookup yields CDR1 SGHTA and CDR2 FQGNSA. V shed 1 base and J 4 bases; nucleotides not matched to a gene: 3. The CDR3 spans 16 residues. The CDR3 region has the DNA TGTGCCAGCAGCTTAGAAGCTAGCGGGGGCACCGGGGAGCTGTTTTTT. It is translated as CASSLEASGGTGELFF.

This clonotype was detected many times. The chain recombines TRBV6-5 with TRBJ1-1, with a tentative D call TRBD1 (6 bases). Looked up from germline, CDR1 is MNHEY and CDR2 is SVGAGI. The CDR3 runs 12 residues. V lost 11 bases to trimming and J lost 3 bases, with 13 bases between them. Here the CDR3 reads CASIRGDTEAFF. The CDR3 bases are TGTGCCTCCATTAGGGGGGACACTGAAGCTTTCTTT.

The chain has TRBV30 and TRBJ1-4, with unresolved D. Trimming pared 3 bases from V and 6 bases from J, leaving 8 bases between. The germline V gene has CDR1 GTSNPN and CDR2 SVGIG (reference sequence). The CDR3 has 12 amino acids. The CDR3 DNA follows: TGTGCCTGGAGACCGACGGATGAAAAACTGTTTTTT. Translating gives CAWRPTDEKLFF.

The rearrangement joins TRBV11-2 to TRBJ2-1; 9 bases align to TRBD1. Germline CDR1 reads SGHAT; CDR2 reads FQNNGV. V gave up 5 bases and J gave up 1 base; unmatched junction bases: 6. This CDR3 spans 16 amino acids. The CDR3, as DNA: TGTGCCAGCAGCCCCGTACAGGGGGCGTCCTACAATGAGCAGTTCTTC. Translation: CASSPVQGASYNEQFF.

This clonotype was found a few times. The rearrangement joins TRBV20-1 to TRBJ2-5; a possible D gene is TRBD1 (6 bases). V was shortened by 4 bases and J by 1 base, with 13 bases between the two germline ends. The CDR3 contains 14 residues. Per the germline V gene, CDR1 is DFQATT and CDR2 is SNEGSKA (reference sequence). The CDR3 DNA reads TGCAGTGCTACGGACAGCAAACTCCAAGAGACCCAGTACTTC. It yields the protein CSATDSKLQETQYF.

This clonotype was found a few times. The chain employs TRBV28 and TRBJ2-6; D gene unclear. The V end was cut by 6 bases, the J end by 0 bases, with 12 bases between. From germline, CDR1 is MDHEN and CDR2 SYDVKM. The CDR3 consists of 16 residues. The CDR3, as DNA: TGTGCCAGCAGATCCCCATCAGACTCTGGGGCCAACGTCCTGACTTTC. Protein sequence: CASRSPSDSGANVLTF.

This clonotype was seen repeatedly, ten times or more. The chain uses TRBV20-1 and TRBJ2-7; 7 bases are a match to TRBD1. Unmatched junction bases numbered 7, after V lost 2 bases and J lost 0 bases. The CDR3 totals 15 residues. In germline, CDR1 is DFQATT, CDR2 SNEGSKA (reference sequence). The CDR3 bases are TGCAGTGCTAGATCAACTCGACAGGGCTCCTACGAGCAGTACTTC. This translates into CSARSTRQGSYEQYF.

This sequence joins TRBV28 and TRBJ2-5; weak D call: TRBD2 (7 bases). Germline CDR1 MDHEN, CDR2 SYDVKM. Trimming took off 4 bases at V and 2 bases at J, with 14 bases between the two ends. This CDR3 region has 15 residues. Here the CDR3 reads CASSWIEGGQETQYF. CDR3 nucleotide sequence: TGTGCCAGCAGTTGGATCGAGGGGGGGCAAGAGACCCAGTACTTC. Filled out from reference TRBV28 and TRBJ2-5, the complete variable domain reads DVKVTQSSRYLVKRTGEKVFLECVQDMDHENMFWYRQDPGLGLRLIYFSYDVKMKEKGDIPEGYSVSREKKERFSLILESASTNQTSMYLCASSWIEGGQETQYFGPGTRLLVL.

This clonotype has ten or more counts. The rearrangement uses TRBV5-1 and TRBJ2-2, with D maybe TRBD1 (6 bases). Germline V lookup: CDR1 SGHRS, CDR2 YFSETQ. The germline V and J ends were trimmed by 0 bases and 6 bases, with 9 bases remaining between them. This CDR3 has 14 amino acids. The chain's CDR3 is CASSLEAGAGELFF. The CDR3, as DNA: TGCGCCAGCAGCTTGGAGGCAGGGGCCGGGGAGCTGTTTTTT.

This clonotype was detected only a few times. The chain joins TRBV5-1 to TRBJ2-1; D call uncertain. The germline V gene has CDR1 SGHRS and CDR2 YFSETQ. There are 12 residues in the CDR3. The V end lost 5 bases, the J end lost 8 bases, and 11 bases lay between the germline ends. The CDR3 region is CASSTNSDEQFF. CDR3 coding DNA: TGCGCCAGCAGTACGAACTCGGATGAGCAGTTCTTC.

The gene calls are TRBV27 and TRBJ2-3; D perhaps matches TRBD2 (7 bases). CDR1 is MNHEY and CDR2 is SMNVEV in the germline V gene (reference sequence). The ends were cut back, 5 bases at V and 0 bases at J, with 15 bases in the middle. The CDR3 covers 16 residues. CDR3 nucleotides: TGTGCCAGCAGTCCCCGGAGGGGGGGTAGCACAGATACGCAGTATTTT. Its protein is CASSPRRGGSTDTQYF.

Ten or more counts support this clonotype. This chain connects TRBV5-1 to TRBJ2-3; D might be TRBD2 (5 bases). The CDR3 is made up of 16 amino acids. Trimming took off 0 bases at V and 4 bases at J, with 15 bases between the two ends. Germline V gene lookup returns CDR1 SGHRS and CDR2 YFSETQ. The CDR3 region is CASSLVDSAGADTQYF. The CDR3 nucleotides read TGCGCCAGCAGCTTGGTGGATAGCGCCGGGGCAGATACGCAGTATTTT. The complete variable domain, with remaining parts taken from reference TRBV5-1 and TRBJ2-3, reads KAGVTQTPRYLIKTRGQQVTLSCSPISGHRSVSWYQQTPGQGLQFLFEYFSETQRNKGNFPGRFSGRQFSNSRSEMNVSTLELGDSALYLCASSLVDSAGADTQYFGPGTRLTVL.

This clonotype was recorded a few times. The chain employs TRBV7-2 and TRBJ2-1; no reliable D call. The CDR3 is 13 residues long. The germline gives CDR1 SGHTA, CDR2 FQGNSA. Trimming pared 4 bases from V and 9 bases from J, leaving 13 bases between. The chain's CDR3 is CASSSWLGIEQFF. For the CDR3, the DNA is TGTGCCAGCAGCTCATGGCTGGGCATTGAGCAGTTCTTC.

This clonotype was counted many times. The CDR3 bases are TGCAGTGCCCCCGGCAGGGTGGACAAAAACATTCAGTACTTC. This sequence encodes CSAPGRVDKNIQYF. The J gene is TRBJ2-4, the V gene TRBV20-1, with a possible D match to TRBD1 (5 bases). CDR3 length: 14 residues. Germline loops: CDR1 DFQATT, CDR2 SNEGSKA (reference sequence). V was pared by 6 bases and J by 3 bases, with 15 bases between.

The CDR3 spells CASIPGWLSNNEQFF. The DNA for the CDR3 is TGTGCCAGCATCCCGGGGTGGCTATCCAACAATGAGCAGTTCTTC. This chain uses TRBV6-2 or TRBV6-3 with TRBJ2-1; weak D call: TRBD2 (5 bases). Germline assignment: CDR1 MNHEY and CDR2 SVGEGT. V gave up 7 bases and J gave up 5 bases, with 18 bases separating them. This CDR3 region has 15 residues.

This clonotype showed up just a few times. The genes are TRBV9 and TRBJ2-2; the D is unclear. V was shortened by 5 bases and J by 3 bases, with 14 bases between the two germline ends. CDR1 is SGDLS, CDR2 YYNGEE, per germline. This CDR3 spans 15 amino acids. Here the CDR3 DNA reads TGTGCCAGCAGAACCACACCTTTAGACACCGGGGAGCTGTTTTTT. Translated, it gives CASRTTPLDTGELFF.

V and J are TRBV7-9 and TRBJ2-7; D may correspond to TRBD1 or TRBD2 (5 bases each). The germline V gene encodes CDR1 SEHNR and CDR2 FQNEAQ (reference sequence). CDR3 length equals 14 residues. V gave up 1 base and J gave up 5 bases, with 12 bases separating them. The CDR3 region has the DNA TGTGCCAGCAGCTTAGGTCTTGGGGGTGACGAGCAGTACTTC. Its protein is CASSLGLGGDEQYF.

This clonotype was observed a handful of times. The V and J genes are TRBV20-1 and TRBJ2-7; perhaps TRBD1 as D (7 bases). Germline V gene sequence: CDR1 DFQATT, CDR2 SNEGSKA (reference sequence). The CDR3 length is 14 residues. V lost 8 bases and J 7 bases, leaving 24 bases between the germline ends. In DNA, the CDR3 is TGCAGTAAGATTAGGGGCGACTCAGGGGGGGAGCAGTACTTC. This gives the protein CSKIRGDSGGEQYF.

This clonotype was seen ten or more times. This sequence joins TRBV7-3 and TRBJ2-3; possibly TRBD2 for D (6 bases). The CDR3 loop spans 14 amino acids. With 1 base removed from V and 6 bases from J, the gap between germline ends came to 11 bases. From germline, CDR1 is SGHTA and CDR2 FQGTGA. The chain's CDR3 is CASSLSFRGDTQYF. DNA for the CDR3: TGTGCCAGCAGCTTAAGCTTTCGGGGGGATACGCAGTATTTT.

The chain recombines TRBV20-1 with TRBJ2-5; 11 bases fit TRBD2. The V segment lost 4 bases and the J segment 3 bases; nucleotides outside the gene matches: 4. Germline-derived CDR1 and CDR2 are DFQATT and SNEGSKA (reference sequence). This CDR3 has 14 residues. Here the CDR3 reads CSAISGRGEETQYF. CDR3 sequence (DNA): TGCAGTGCTATTAGCGGGAGGGGAGAAGAGACCCAGTACTTC.

This clonotype was detected a few times. J is TRBJ1-1 and V is TRBV5-1, with D possibly matching TRBD1 (5 bases). The CDR3 is made up of 15 amino acids. Germline values: CDR1 SGHRS, CDR2 YFSETQ. V was pared by 1 base and J by 4 bases, with 14 bases between. The CDR3 coding sequence is TGCGCCAGCAGCTTGTCTCAGGGTATGGGCACTGAAGCTTTCTTT. This translates into CASSLSQGMGTEAFF.

This clonotype was recorded many times. The J gene is TRBJ1-1, the V gene TRBV20-1; D might be TRBD1 (5 bases). Germline V gives CDR1 DFQATT, CDR2 SNEGSKA (reference sequence). There are 12 residues in the CDR3. The chain's CDR3 is CRGVDRNTEAFF. In nucleotides, the CDR3 is TGCAGGGGGGTGGACCGGAACACTGAAGCTTTCTTT.